This is a list of T cell receptor beta chains from one sample in a study of blood T cell repertoires in COVID-19. Here immunoSEQ multiplex PCR was the method, and the copy in TCRdb shows in-frame clones only, minus some. Of 150,000 to 200,000 clones detected, approximately 87% appear once; the ten largest clones hold 9.5% to 15%. Sequenced sample: peripheral blood. The source is a woman aged 70-85 years with COVID-19, enrolled during active disease. Both conserved end residues are part of each CDR3. The D gene is left open where the match is weak. For some rows the clone size is stated as once, few or many, or as a class when expanded; others skip it.

d_call: .
clone_size: few
v_call: TRBV6-6
j_call: TRBJ2-1
cdr3_aa: CASSLIIVGSYNEQFF
cdr3_nt: TGTGCCAGCAGTTTGATAATAGTTGGCTCCTACAATGAGCAGTTCTTC

d_call: .
clone_size: .
v_call: TRBV10-3
j_call: TRBJ1-1
cdr3_aa: CAISESAGETAFF
cdr3_nt: TGTGCCATCAGTGAGTCGGCAGGGGAGACGGCTTTCTTT

d_call: .
clone_size: .
v_call: TRBV28
j_call: TRBJ1-2
cdr3_aa: CASSLYTGNYGYTF
cdr3_nt: TGTGCCAGCAGTTTATACACAGGGAACTATGGCTACACCTTC

d_call: TRBD2
clone_size: .
v_call: TRBV15
j_call: TRBJ2-1
cdr3_aa: CATSRGSAGDNEQFF
cdr3_nt: TGTGCCACCAGCAGAGGCAGCGCGGGGGACAATGAGCAGTTCTTC

d_call: .
clone_size: .
v_call: TRBV27
j_call: TRBJ1-6
cdr3_aa: CASSPSRVRDSPLHF
cdr3_nt: TGTGCCAGCAGCCCCTCGAGGGTTCGGGATTCACCCCTCCACTTT

d_call: TRBD1
clone_size: .
v_call: TRBV28
j_call: TRBJ1-1
cdr3_aa: CASSSGTANTEAFF
cdr3_nt: TGTGCCAGCAGCTCCGGGACAGCGAACACTGAAGCTTTCTTT

d_call: .
clone_size: .
v_call: TRBV18
j_call: TRBJ2-2
cdr3_aa: CASSPGQHGELFF
cdr3_nt: TGTGCCAGCTCACCAGGACAGCACGGGGAGCTGTTTTTT

d_call: .
clone_size: .
v_call: TRBV19
j_call: TRBJ1-4
cdr3_aa: CASSIMAADEKLFF
cdr3_nt: TGTGCCAGTAGTATAATGGCGGCGGATGAAAAACTGTTTTTT

d_call: .
clone_size: .
v_call: TRBV5-6
j_call: TRBJ1-1
cdr3_aa: CASSLRHRVGRTEAFF
cdr3_nt: TGTGCCAGCAGCTTACGTCACAGGGTGGGCCGAACTGAAGCTTTCTTT

d_call: TRBD1
clone_size: .
v_call: TRBV7-9
j_call: TRBJ2-5
cdr3_aa: CASFRQGPSQETQYF
cdr3_nt: TGTGCCAGCTTCCGACAGGGGCCCTCCCAAGAGACCCAGTACTTC

d_call: .
clone_size: .
v_call: TRBV30
j_call: TRBJ1-6
cdr3_aa: CAWSGGRDNSPLHF
cdr3_nt: TGTGCCTGGAGTGGGGGCAGAGATAATTCACCCCTCCACTTT

d_call: .
clone_size: .
v_call: TRBV29-1
j_call: TRBJ1-4
cdr3_aa: CSVEARGKDEKLFF
cdr3_nt: TGCAGCGTTGAAGCAAGGGGAAAGGATGAAAAACTGTTTTTT

d_call: .
clone_size: .
v_call: TRBV3-1/TRBV3-2
j_call: TRBJ1-6
cdr3_aa: CASSQVRAGSPLHF
cdr3_nt: TGTGCCAGCAGCCAGGTCAGGGCTGGTTCACCCCTCCACTTT

d_call: TRBD1
clone_size: .
v_call: TRBV7-2
j_call: TRBJ2-2
cdr3_aa: CASSERQGAIGELFF
cdr3_nt: TGTGCCAGCAGCGAACGACAGGGGGCTATCGGGGAGCTGTTTTTT

d_call: .
clone_size: .
v_call: TRBV7-3
j_call: TRBJ2-3
cdr3_aa: CASSLQGGDRADTQYF
cdr3_nt: TGTGCCAGCAGCCTACAAGGCGGGGACAGAGCAGATACGCAGTATTTT

d_call: .
clone_size: .
v_call: TRBV28
j_call: TRBJ1-1
cdr3_aa: CASSFRRTEAFF
cdr3_nt: TGTGCCAGCAGTTTTAGGAGGACTGAAGCTTTCTTT

d_call: .
clone_size: .
v_call: TRBV19
j_call: TRBJ2-5
cdr3_aa: CASSISSVSQETQYF
cdr3_nt: TGTGCCAGTAGTATCTCATCGGTATCCCAAGAGACCCAGTACTTC

d_call: TRBD1
clone_size: .
v_call: TRBV2
j_call: TRBJ2-5
cdr3_aa: CASSADRAKQETQYF
cdr3_nt: TGTGCCAGCAGTGCGGACAGGGCTAAACAAGAGACCCAGTACTTC

d_call: TRBD2
clone_size: .
v_call: TRBV7-2
j_call: TRBJ2-6
cdr3_aa: CASSASSGNGANVLTF
cdr3_nt: TGTGCCAGCAGCGCCTCTAGCGGGAATGGGGCCAACGTCCTGACTTTC

d_call: .
clone_size: .
v_call: TRBV19
j_call: TRBJ2-1
cdr3_aa: CASSLGRSSYNEQFF
cdr3_nt: TGTGCCAGTAGTCTGGGGCGGAGCTCCTACAATGAGCAGTTCTTC

d_call: TRBD2
clone_size: .
v_call: TRBV27
j_call: TRBJ2-7
cdr3_aa: CASRTSRISYEQYF
cdr3_nt: TGTGCCAGCAGGACTAGCCGCATCTCCTACGAGCAGTACTTC

d_call: TRBD1
clone_size: .
v_call: TRBV4-2
j_call: TRBJ2-4
cdr3_aa: CASSPTITTGYQVLAKNIQYF
cdr3_nt: TGTGCCAGCAGCCCGACAATAACGACAGGGTACCAAGTACTAGCCAAAAACATTCAGTACTTC

d_call: TRBD1
clone_size: .
v_call: TRBV30
j_call: TRBJ1-5
cdr3_aa: CAWSLTGTGLPGQPQHF
cdr3_nt: TGTGCCTGGAGTCTAACCGGGACAGGGCTCCCCGGGCAGCCCCAGCATTTT

d_call: TRBD1
clone_size: once
v_call: TRBV7-9
j_call: TRBJ1-2
cdr3_aa: CASSKPGQGFGYTF
cdr3_nt: TGTGCCAGCAGCAAACCGGGACAGGGGTTTGGCTACACCTTC

d_call: TRBD2
clone_size: once
v_call: TRBV6-5
j_call: TRBJ2-1
cdr3_aa: CASSYRGGRNYNEQFF
cdr3_nt: TGTGCCAGCAGTTATAGGGGCGGGAGGAACTACAATGAGCAGTTCTTC

d_call: .
clone_size: .
v_call: TRBV4-1
j_call: TRBJ1-5
cdr3_aa: CASSHPRPGEVQPQHF
cdr3_nt: TGCGCCAGCAGCCACCCCAGGCCGGGGGAGGTTCAGCCCCAGCATTTT

d_call: .
clone_size: .
v_call: TRBV6-1
j_call: TRBJ1-6
cdr3_aa: CASSEREDSPLHF
cdr3_nt: TGTGCCAGCAGTGAAAGGGAGGACTCACCCCTCCACTTT

d_call: .
clone_size: .
v_call: TRBV5-1
j_call: TRBJ2-3
cdr3_aa: CASSSAEVGVSTDTQYF
cdr3_nt: TGCGCCAGCAGCTCGGCGGAGGTCGGCGTTAGCACAGATACGCAGTATTTT

d_call: .
clone_size: once
v_call: TRBV6-2/TRBV6-3
j_call: TRBJ2-7
cdr3_aa: CASSGRGGVTYEQYF
cdr3_nt: TGTGCCAGCAGCGGCCGCGGCGGGGTAACCTACGAGCAGTACTTC

d_call: TRBD2
clone_size: .
v_call: TRBV3-1/TRBV3-2
j_call: TRBJ2-2
cdr3_aa: CASSKREGTERTNTGELFF
cdr3_nt: TGTGCCAGCAGTAAGCGGGAGGGTACTGAACGAACGAACACCGGGGAGCTGTTTTTT

d_call: TRBD2
clone_size: .
v_call: TRBV29-1
j_call: TRBJ2-2
cdr3_aa: CSVDPSGNTGELFF
cdr3_nt: TGCAGCGTTGACCCTAGCGGGAACACCGGGGAGCTGTTTTTT

d_call: TRBD1
clone_size: .
v_call: TRBV6-5
j_call: TRBJ1-1
cdr3_aa: CASRTTGVNTEAFF
cdr3_nt: TGTGCCAGCAGGACAACAGGGGTGAACACTGAAGCTTTCTTT

d_call: .
clone_size: .
v_call: TRBV9
j_call: TRBJ1-4
cdr3_aa: CASSVTAGWTNEKLFF
cdr3_nt: TGTGCCAGCAGCGTAACCGCAGGGTGGACTAATGAAAAACTGTTTTTT

d_call: .
clone_size: .
v_call: TRBV6-5
j_call: TRBJ2-2
cdr3_aa: CASSLIALRGELFF
cdr3_nt: TGTGCCAGCAGCCTCATAGCGCTTCGCGGGGAGCTGTTTTTT

d_call: TRBD1
clone_size: .
v_call: TRBV19
j_call: TRBJ2-7
cdr3_aa: CASSRTGGFEQYF
cdr3_nt: TGTGCCAGTAGTCGGACAGGGGGCTTCGAGCAGTACTTC